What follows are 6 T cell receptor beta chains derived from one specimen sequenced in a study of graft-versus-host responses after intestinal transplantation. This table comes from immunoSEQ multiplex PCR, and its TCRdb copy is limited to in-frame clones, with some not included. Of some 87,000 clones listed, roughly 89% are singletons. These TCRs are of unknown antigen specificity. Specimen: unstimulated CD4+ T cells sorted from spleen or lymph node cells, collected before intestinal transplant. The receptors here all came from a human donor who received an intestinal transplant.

CDR3 in amino acids: CASSPVPREWTEAFF. The CDR3 coding sequence is TGTGCCAGCAGTCCCGTCCCACGGGAGTGGACTGAAGCTTTCTTT. The rearrangement links TRBV28 to TRBJ1-1; D unclear. Trimming pared 5 bases from V and 5 bases from J, leaving 18 bases between. Germline V gene sequence: CDR1 MDHEN, CDR2 SYDVKM. The CDR3 is 15 residues long.

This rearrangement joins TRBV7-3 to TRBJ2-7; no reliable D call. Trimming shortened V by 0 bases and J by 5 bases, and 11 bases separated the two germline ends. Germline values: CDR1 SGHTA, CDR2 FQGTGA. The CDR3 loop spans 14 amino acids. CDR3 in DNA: TGTGCCAGCAGCTTAACCGGTTCAGTGAACGAGCAGTACTTC. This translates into CASSLTGSVNEQYF.

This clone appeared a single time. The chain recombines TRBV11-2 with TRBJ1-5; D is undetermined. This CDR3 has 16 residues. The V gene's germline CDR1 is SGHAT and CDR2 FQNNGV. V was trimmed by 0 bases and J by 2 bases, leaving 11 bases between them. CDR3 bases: TGTGCCAGCAGCTTAGATTTGGGATACGGCAATCAGCCCCAGCATTTT. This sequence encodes CASSLDLGYGNQPQHF.

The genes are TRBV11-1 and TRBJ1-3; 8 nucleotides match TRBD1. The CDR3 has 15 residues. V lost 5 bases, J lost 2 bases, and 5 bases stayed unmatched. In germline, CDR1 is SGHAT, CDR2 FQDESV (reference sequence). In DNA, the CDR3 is TGTGCCAGCAGCCAAAACAGGGGGGCTGGAAACACCATATATTTT. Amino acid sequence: CASSQNRGAGNTIYF. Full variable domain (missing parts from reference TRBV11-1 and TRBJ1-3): EAEVAQSPRYKITEKSQAVAFWCDPISGHATLYWYRQILGQGPELLVQFQDESVVDDSQLPKDRFSAERLKGVDSTLKIQPAELGDSAMYLCASSQNRGAGNTIYFGEGSWLTVV.

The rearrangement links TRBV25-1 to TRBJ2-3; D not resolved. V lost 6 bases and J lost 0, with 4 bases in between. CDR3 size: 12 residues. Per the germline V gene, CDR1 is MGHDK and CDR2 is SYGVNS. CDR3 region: CASRESTDTQYF. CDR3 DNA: TGTGCCAGCAGGGAGAGCACAGATACGCAGTATTTT. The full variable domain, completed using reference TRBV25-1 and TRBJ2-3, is EADIYQTPRYLVIGTGKKITLECSQTMGHDKMYWYQQDPGMELHLIHYSYGVNSTEKGDLSSESTVSRIRTEHFPLTLESARPSHTSQYLCASRESTDTQYFGPGTRLTVL.

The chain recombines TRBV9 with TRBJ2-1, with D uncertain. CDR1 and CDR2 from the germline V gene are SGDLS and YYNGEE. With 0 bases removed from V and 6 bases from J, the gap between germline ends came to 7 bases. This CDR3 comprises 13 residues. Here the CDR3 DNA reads TGTGCCAGCAGCGTAGGCCCCAGCAATGAGCAGTTCTTC. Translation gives CASSVGPSNEQFF.